This T cell receptor beta chain comes out of a study of blood T cell repertoires in COVID-19. TCRdb keeps only in-frame clones here, not all; method: immunoSEQ multiplex PCR. This table has 300,000 to 450,000 clones, approximately 90% appearing once. Sequencing was done on a sample of PBMCs or T cells enriched from blood (not recorded which). The origin of this receptor is a woman aged 18-29 years who had recovered from COVID-19.

CDR3 coding DNA: TGTGCCCAGATTAGGAGGAGGGAATCCTACGAGCAGTACTTC. It translates to CAQIRRRESYEQYF. The chain uses TRBV19 and TRBJ2-7; a weak D match, TRBD2 (6 bases). The CDR3 runs to 14 residues. Trimming took off 11 bases at V and 1 base at J, with 18 bases between the two ends. CDR1 and CDR2 (germline): LNHDA, SQIVND (reference sequence). The complete variable domain, with remaining parts taken from reference TRBV19 and TRBJ2-7, reads DGGITQSPKYLFRKEGQNVTLSCEQNLNHDAMYWYRQDPGQGLRLIYYSQIVNDFQKGDIAEGYSVSREKKESFPLTVTSAQKNPTAFYLCAQIRRRESYEQYFGPGTRLTVT.